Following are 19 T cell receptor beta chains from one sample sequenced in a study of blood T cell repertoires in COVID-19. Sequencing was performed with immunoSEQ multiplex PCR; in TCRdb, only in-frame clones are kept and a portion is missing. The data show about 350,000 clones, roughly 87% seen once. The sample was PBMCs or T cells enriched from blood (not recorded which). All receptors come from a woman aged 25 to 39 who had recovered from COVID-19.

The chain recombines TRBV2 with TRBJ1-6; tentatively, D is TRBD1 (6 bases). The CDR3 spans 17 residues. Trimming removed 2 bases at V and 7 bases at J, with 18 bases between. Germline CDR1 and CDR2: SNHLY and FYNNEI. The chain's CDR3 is CASSENGLGQRNSPLHF. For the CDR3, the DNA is TGTGCCAGCAGTGAAAATGGGTTAGGACAGAGAAATTCACCCCTCCACTTT.

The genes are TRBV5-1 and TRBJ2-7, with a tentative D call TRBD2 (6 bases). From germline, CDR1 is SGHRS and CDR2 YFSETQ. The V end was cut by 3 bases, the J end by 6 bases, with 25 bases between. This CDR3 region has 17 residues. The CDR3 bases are TGCGCCAGCAGCTACCAGAGTGCGGGGTTCGGGGCGGCCGAGCAGTACTTC. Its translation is CASSYQSAGFGAAEQYF.

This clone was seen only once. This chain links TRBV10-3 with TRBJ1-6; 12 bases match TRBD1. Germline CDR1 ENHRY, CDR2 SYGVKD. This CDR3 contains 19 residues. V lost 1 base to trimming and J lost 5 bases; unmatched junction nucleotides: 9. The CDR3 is CAISEWGTGGRPDNSPLHF. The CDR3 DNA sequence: TGTGCCATCAGTGAGTGGGGGACAGGGGGCCGCCCGGATAATTCACCCCTCCACTTT.

CDR3 residues: CASSHPWDRGNTEAFF. In DNA, the CDR3 is TGTGCCAGCAGCCACCCATGGGACAGGGGGAACACTGAAGCTTTCTTT. The chain recombines TRBV5-4 with TRBJ1-1, with 10 bases matching TRBD1. This CDR3 region has 16 residues. The ends lost 4 bases at V and 1 base at J; junction bases unmatched: 7. Germline assignment: CDR1 SGHNT and CDR2 YYREEE (reference sequence). Based on the CDR3 plus reference TRBV5-4 and TRBJ1-1, the full variable domain is ETGVTQSPTHLIKTRGQQVTLRCSSQSGHNTVSWYQQALGQGPQFIFQYYREEENGRGNFPPRFSGLQFPNYSSELNVNALELDDSALYLCASSHPWDRGNTEAFFGQGTRLTVV.

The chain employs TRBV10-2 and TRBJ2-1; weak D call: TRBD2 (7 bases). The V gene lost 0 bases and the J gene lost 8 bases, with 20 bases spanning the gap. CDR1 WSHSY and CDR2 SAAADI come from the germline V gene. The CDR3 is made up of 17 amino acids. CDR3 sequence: CASSESGGGVLGDEQFF. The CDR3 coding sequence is TGCGCCAGCAGTGAGTCAGGAGGGGGGGTCCTAGGCGATGAGCAGTTCTTC.

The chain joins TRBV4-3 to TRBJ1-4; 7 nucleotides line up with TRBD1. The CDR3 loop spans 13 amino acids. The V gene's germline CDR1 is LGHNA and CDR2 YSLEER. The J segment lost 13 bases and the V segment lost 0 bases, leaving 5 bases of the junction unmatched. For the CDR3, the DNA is TGCGCCAGCAGCCAAGATCGCCACAGGGGACTGTTTTTT. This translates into CASSQDRHRGLFF.

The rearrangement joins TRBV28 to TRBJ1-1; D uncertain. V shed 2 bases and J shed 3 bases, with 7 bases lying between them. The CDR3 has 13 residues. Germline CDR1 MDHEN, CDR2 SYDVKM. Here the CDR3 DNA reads TGTGCCAGCAGTTTAGTCCTAGACACTGAAGCTTTCTTT. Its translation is CASSLVLDTEAFF.

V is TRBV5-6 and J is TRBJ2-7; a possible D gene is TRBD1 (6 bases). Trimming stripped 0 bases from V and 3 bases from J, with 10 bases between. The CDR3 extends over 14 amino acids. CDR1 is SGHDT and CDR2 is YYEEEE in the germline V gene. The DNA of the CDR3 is TGTGCCAGCAGCTTGGGACAGGAGGACTACGAGCAGTACTTC. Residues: CASSLGQEDYEQYF.

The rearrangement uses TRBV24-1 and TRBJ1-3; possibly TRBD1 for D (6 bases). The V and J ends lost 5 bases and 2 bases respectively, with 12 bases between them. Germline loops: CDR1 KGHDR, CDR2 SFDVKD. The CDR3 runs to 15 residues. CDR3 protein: CATSGTGSAGNTIYF. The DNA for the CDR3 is TGTGCCACCAGTGGTACAGGGAGCGCTGGAAACACCATATATTTT.

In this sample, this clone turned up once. The CDR3 sequence: CASSARGGNGGETQYF. The CDR3, as DNA: TGTGCCAGCAGCGCCCGGGGAGGGAATGGAGGAGAGACCCAGTACTTC. The J gene is TRBJ2-5, the V gene TRBV3-1 (or the pseudogene TRBV3-2); TRBD2 matches at 7 bases. The CDR3 covers 16 residues. Losses at the gene ends were 5 bases for V and 4 bases for J; bases not matched to a gene: 13. Germline V CDR1 and CDR2: LGHDT, YNNKEL (reference sequence).

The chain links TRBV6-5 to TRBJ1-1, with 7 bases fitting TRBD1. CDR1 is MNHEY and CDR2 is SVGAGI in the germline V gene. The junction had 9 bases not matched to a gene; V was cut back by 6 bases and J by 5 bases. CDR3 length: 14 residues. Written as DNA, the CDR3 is TGTGCCAGCAGCCAGACAGGGATAGGTACTGAAGCTTTCTTT. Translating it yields CASSQTGIGTEAFF.

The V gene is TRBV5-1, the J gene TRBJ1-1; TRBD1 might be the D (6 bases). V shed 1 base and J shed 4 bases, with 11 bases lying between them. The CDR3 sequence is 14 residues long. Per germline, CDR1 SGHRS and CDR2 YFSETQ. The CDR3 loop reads CASSLQGWVTEAFF. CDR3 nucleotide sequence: TGCGCCAGCAGCTTGCAGGGGTGGGTCACTGAAGCTTTCTTT.

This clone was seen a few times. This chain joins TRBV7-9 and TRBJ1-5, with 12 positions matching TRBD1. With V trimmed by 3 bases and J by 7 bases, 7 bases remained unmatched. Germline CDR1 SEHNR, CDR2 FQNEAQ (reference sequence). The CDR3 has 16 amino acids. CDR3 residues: CASSFTGQGANQPQHF. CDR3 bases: TGTGCCAGCAGCTTTACGGGACAGGGGGCAAACCAGCCCCAGCATTTT.

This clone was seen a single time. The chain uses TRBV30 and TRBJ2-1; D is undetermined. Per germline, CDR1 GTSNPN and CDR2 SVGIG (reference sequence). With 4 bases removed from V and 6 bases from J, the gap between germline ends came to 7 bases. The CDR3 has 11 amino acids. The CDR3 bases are TGTGCCTGGACCCGCAGCAATGAGCAGTTCTTC. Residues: CAWTRSNEQFF.

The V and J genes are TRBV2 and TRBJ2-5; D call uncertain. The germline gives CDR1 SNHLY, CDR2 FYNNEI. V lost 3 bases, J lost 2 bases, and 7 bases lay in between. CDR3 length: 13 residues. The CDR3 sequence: CASSDAQQETQYF. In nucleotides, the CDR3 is TGTGCCAGCAGTGACGCCCAGCAAGAGACCCAGTACTTC.

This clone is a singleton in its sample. The CDR3 region is CASSFEGTSGDKQFF. The CDR3 DNA reads as TGTGCCAGCAGCTTTGAAGGGACTAGCGGGGATAAGCAGTTCTTC. V usage is TRBV11-2 and J usage is TRBJ2-1; 13 bases agree with TRBD2. This CDR3 comprises 15 residues. The ends lost 3 bases at V and 11 bases at J; junction bases unmatched: 7. Germline V gene lookup returns CDR1 SGHAT and CDR2 FQNNGV.

CDR3 coding DNA: TGTGCCAGCAGTGACTCCGGGACAGGGCATGAAAAACTGTTTTTT. This codes for CASSDSGTGHEKLFF. This chain links TRBV25-1 with TRBJ1-4; 9 positions match TRBD1. CDR1 and CDR2 (germline): MGHDK, SYGVNS. Trimming took 3 bases from V and 6 from J; bases not matched to a gene: 5. The CDR3 is 15 residues long.

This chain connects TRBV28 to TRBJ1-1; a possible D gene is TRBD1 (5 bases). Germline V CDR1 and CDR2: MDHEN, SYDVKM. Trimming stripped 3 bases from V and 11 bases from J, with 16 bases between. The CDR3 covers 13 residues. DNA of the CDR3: TGTGCCAGCAGTTTCGGGCCTGGGGGGGAGGCTTTCTTT. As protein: CASSFGPGGEAFF.

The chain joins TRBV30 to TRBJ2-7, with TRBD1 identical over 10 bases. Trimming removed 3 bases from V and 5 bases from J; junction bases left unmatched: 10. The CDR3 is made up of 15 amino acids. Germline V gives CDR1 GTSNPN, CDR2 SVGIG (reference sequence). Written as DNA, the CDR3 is TGTGCCTGGAGCCTAGGGACAGGGGCGTTTGACGAGCAGTACTTC. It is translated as CAWSLGTGAFDEQYF.